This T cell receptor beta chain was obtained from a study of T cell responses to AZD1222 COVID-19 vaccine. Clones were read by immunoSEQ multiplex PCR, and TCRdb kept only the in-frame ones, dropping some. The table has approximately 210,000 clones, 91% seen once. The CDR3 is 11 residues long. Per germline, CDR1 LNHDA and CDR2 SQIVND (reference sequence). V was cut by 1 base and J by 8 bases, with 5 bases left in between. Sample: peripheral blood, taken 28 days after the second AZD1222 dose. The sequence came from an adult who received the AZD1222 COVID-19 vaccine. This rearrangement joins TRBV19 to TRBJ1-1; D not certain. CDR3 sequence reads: CASSIVSEAFF. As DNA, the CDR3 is TGTGCCAGTAGTATAGTGTCAGAAGCTTTCTTT.